Here is one T cell receptor (beta chain) with its context. The specificity of this receptor is unknown. The sample holds no much larger clone one base away, and base qualities are not on file. Adults with ileal or ileocolonic Crohn's disease and an indication for ileocolonic resection were eligible for inclusion. Whole ileal mucosal biopsies were stored frozen at -80°C before DNA extraction. A TRizol-based method was used to extract genomic DNA from the frozen whole biopsies, and the DNA was quantified with a NanoDrop 2000 spectrophotometer. Including the terminal cysteine and phenylalanine, the CDR3 comprises 13 residues. The entry retains the CDR3 DNA only, 39 bases that are in frame from base 1. From a lookup of the germline V gene, CDR1 and CDR2 are SGHTA and FQGNSA. The junction carries 6 bases between V and J, which are trimmed by 3 bases and 1 base respectively. For commercial TCRB immunosequencing, 450 to 550 nanograms of biopsy DNA were submitted for each sample. A two-step, amplification bias-controlled multiplex PCR was used by Adaptive Biotechnology to amplify CDR3 regions from genomic DNA. The first PCR used primers for every V and J gene segment; the second PCR added barcodes and Illumina adapters. CDR3 libraries were sequenced on an Illumina instrument. The source study handled its data this way. Vendor-provided pipelines were combined with custom analysis of raw data in R/Bioconductor under R version 3.3.0. Clonality, which ranges from 0 to 1, was calculated as the inverse of the normalised Shannon entropy across all productive clones. High-frequency clones were defined as the repertoire share of the top 100 clones, retaining only clones passing a 95% confidence test. Overlap between samples was measured with the Morisita-Horn index, while repertoire diversity was measured with the Simpson index. This immuneACCESS table, as held by TCRdb, lists in-frame sequences with V and J called but not all clones. Of the missing ones, under half trace to an unresolved V gene in checked studies; the others have no known cause. The DNA was the basis for D and trimming; V, J and clone size are from that table. This sample comprises around 4,500 clones, about 80% of them detected only once. The top ten hold 15% to 20% of the sample.

This sample was taken from a study of T cell repertoires in ileal Crohn's disease (dated by TCRdb to between 2018 and 2021). In the study overall: The median duration of disease was roughly eight years, and at the time of surgery around 32% of patients were active smokers. A Rutgeerts score above i0 was used to define endoscopic postoperative recurrence. The study sequenced 150 to 200 mucosal samples from more than 50 patients, taken at several locations on the surgical specimen and at postoperative endoscopy. The study was conducted in parallel with a multicentre cohort built to find predictors of early endoscopic recurrence after ileocolonic resection. TCR repertoire analysis was performed in some 60 Crohn's disease patients drawn from a prospective multicentre cohort. Postoperative therapy was given to about half of the patients, with thiopurines administered to 11 patients and anti-TNF agents administered to 18 patients. Every patient underwent surgery because of a complication, which was stricturing disease in approximately 61% and penetrating disease in around 39%.

What the work shows at the level of the full study, not this receptor alone: Higher high-frequency clone percentages at surgery were associated with endoscopic recurrence; all patients with clonality above 26.8% (18/57) had recurrence. More high-frequency clones were carried by sorted CD8 T cells than by CD4 T cells, suggesting that mucosal expansions were mainly CD8. Only a subgroup of patients, of unstated size, had mucosal CD4 and CD8 T cells sorted and sequenced. Compared with non-smokers, patients who were active smokers at surgery showed a significantly higher proportion of clonal expansions (approximately 26% vs 17%, p=0.02).

This TCR was recovered from an adult with Crohn's disease. Sequenced: ileal tissue. The rearrangement joined TRBV7-2 to TRBJ1-1, with a tentative D gene TRBD1 over 5 matching bases. This receptor carries the CDR3 CASSFQGNTEAFF. The DNA reads TGTGCCAGCAGCTTTCAGGGGAACACTGAAGCTTTCTTT.